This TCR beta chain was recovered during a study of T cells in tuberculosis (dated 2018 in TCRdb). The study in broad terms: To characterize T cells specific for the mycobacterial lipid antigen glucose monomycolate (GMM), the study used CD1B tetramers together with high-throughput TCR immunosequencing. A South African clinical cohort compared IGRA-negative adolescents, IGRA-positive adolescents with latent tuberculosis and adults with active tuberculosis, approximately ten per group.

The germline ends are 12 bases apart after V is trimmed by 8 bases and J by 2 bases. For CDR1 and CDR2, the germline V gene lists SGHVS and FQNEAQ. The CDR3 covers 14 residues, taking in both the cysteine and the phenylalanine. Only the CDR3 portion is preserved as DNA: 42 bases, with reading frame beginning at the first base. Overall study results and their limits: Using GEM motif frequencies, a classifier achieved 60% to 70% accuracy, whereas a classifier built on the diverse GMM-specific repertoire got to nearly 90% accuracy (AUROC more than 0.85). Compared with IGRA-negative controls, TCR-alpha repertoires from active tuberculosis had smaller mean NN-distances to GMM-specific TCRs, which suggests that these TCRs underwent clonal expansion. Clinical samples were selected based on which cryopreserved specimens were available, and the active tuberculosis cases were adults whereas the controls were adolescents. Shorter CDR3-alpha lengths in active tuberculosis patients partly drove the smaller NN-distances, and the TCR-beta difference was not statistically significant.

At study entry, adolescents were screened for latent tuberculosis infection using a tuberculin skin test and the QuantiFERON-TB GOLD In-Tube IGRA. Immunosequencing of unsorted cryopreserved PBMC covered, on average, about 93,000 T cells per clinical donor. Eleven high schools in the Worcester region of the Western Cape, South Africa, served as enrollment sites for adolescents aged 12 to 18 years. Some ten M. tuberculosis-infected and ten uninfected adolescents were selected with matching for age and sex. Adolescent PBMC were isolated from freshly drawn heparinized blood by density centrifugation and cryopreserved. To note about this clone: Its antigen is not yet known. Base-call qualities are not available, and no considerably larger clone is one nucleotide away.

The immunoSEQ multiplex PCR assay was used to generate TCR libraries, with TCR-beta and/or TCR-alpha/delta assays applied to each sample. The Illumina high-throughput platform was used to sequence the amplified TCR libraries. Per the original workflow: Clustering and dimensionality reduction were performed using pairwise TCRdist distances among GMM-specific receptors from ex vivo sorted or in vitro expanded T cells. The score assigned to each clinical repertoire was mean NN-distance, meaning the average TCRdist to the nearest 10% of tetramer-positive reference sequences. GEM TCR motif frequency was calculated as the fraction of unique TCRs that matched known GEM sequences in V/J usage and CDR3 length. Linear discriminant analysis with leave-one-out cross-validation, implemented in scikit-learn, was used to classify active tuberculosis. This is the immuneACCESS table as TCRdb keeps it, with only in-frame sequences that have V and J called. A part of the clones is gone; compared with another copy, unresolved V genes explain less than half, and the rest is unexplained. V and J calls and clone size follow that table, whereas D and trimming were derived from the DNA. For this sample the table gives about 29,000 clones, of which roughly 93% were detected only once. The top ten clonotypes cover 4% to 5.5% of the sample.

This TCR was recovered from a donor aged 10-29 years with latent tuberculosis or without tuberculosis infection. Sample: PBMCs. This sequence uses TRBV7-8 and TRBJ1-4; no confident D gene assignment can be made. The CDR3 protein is CASRYSGTNEKLFF. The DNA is TGTGCCAGCCGCTATTCGGGGACTAATGAAAAACTGTTTTTT.